These 20 T cell receptor beta chains were sequenced from one sample in a study of blood T cell repertoires in COVID-19. Clones were sequenced by immunoSEQ multiplex PCR, and TCRdb holds only the in-frame ones, with some missing. This sample has about 160,000 clones, with over 75% found just once. Sequencing was done on a sample of PBMCs or T cells enriched from blood (not recorded which). Every receptor here comes from a woman aged 40-49 years with acute COVID-19.

CDR3 bases: TGCGCCAGCAGCCCGGGACAGGGGGCAGGTGAAAAACTGTTTTTT. Its translation is CASSPGQGAGEKLFF. J is TRBJ1-4 and V is TRBV4-1; TRBD1 agrees at 12 bases. The CDR3 is 15 residues long. CDR1 MGHRA and CDR2 YSYEKL come from the germline V gene. Losses at the gene ends were 4 bases for V and 7 bases for J; bases not matched to a gene: 4.

This chain joins TRBV7-2 and TRBJ2-3; D uncertain. The V end lost 1 base, the J end lost 2 bases, and 7 bases lay between the germline ends. The CDR3 runs 14 residues. The germline V gene encodes CDR1 SGHTA and CDR2 FQGNSA. The CDR3 bases are TGTGCCAGCAGCTTAGGTCCCTTCACAGATACGCAGTATTTT. It yields the protein CASSLGPFTDTQYF.

This sequence joins TRBV7-3 and TRBJ2-1; a possible D gene is TRBD2 (5 bases). The CDR3 contains 13 residues. CDR1 is SGHTA and CDR2 is FQGTGA in the germline V gene. Trimming removed 5 bases from V and 6 bases from J, with 11 bases in between. CDR3 bases: TGTGCCAGCAGCACAACTACTAGCAATGAGCAGTTCTTC. It specifies CASSTTTSNEQFF.

This clone occurred a few times. The CDR3 spells CASSLAGSGTQYF. The CDR3 bases are TGTGCCAGCAGCTTGGCGGGTAGTGGGACCCAGTACTTC. The chain carries TRBV5-4 and TRBJ2-5; D gene unclear. With 0 bases removed from V and 7 bases from J, the gap between germline ends came to 10 bases. Germline CDR1 SGHNT, CDR2 YYREEE (reference sequence). The CDR3 sequence is 13 residues long.

The chain recombines TRBV7-3 with TRBJ2-1, with TRBD2 identical over 13 bases. The CDR3 is made up of 16 amino acids. Trimming cost V 2 bases and J 6 bases; bases outside gene matches: 4. CDR1 and CDR2 (germline): SGHTA, FQGTGA. CDR3 sequence: CASSLSGLAGANEQFF. In DNA, the CDR3 is TGTGCCAGCAGCTTATCAGGACTAGCGGGAGCCAATGAGCAGTTCTTC.

Details on this clone: Other DNA sequences within the sample encode an identical CDR3. J is TRBJ1-2 and V is TRBV30; 7 bases are shared with TRBD1. Trimming at V came to 1 base and at J to 4 bases, leaving 0 bases not matched to a gene. Germline V gives CDR1 GTSNPN, CDR2 SVGIG (reference sequence). The CDR3 extends over 12 amino acids. CDR3 nucleotides: TGTGCCTGGAGTGGGACAGGCTATGGCTACACCTTC. Translating gives CAWSGTGYGYTF.

The chain combines TRBV19 with TRBJ1-2; D is unclear. Germline CDR1 reads LNHDA; CDR2 reads SQIVND (reference sequence). This CDR3 contains 13 residues. The ends were cut back, 3 bases at V and 7 bases at J, with 12 bases in the middle. CDR3 nucleotides: TGTGCCAGTAGTATTATGCGGGGTAGTGGCTACACCTTC. Its protein product is CASSIMRGSGYTF. Based on the CDR3 plus reference TRBV19 and TRBJ1-2, the full variable domain is DGGITQSPKYLFRKEGQNVTLSCEQNLNHDAMYWYRQDPGQGLRLIYYSQIVNDFQKGDIAEGYSVSREKKESFPLTVTSAQKNPTAFYLCASSIMRGSGYTFGSGTRLTVV.

The chain uses TRBV6-5 and TRBJ1-2, with D perhaps TRBD1 (6 bases). CDR3 length: 13 residues. Germline CDR1 reads MNHEY; CDR2 reads SVGAGI. V lost 6 bases and J lost 3, with 11 bases in between. In DNA, the CDR3 is TGTGCCAGCAGATGGGGACATGACTATGGCTACACCTTC. As protein: CASRWGHDYGYTF.

The chain links TRBV27 to TRBJ2-1; 10 bases align to TRBD2. Per germline, CDR1 MNHEY and CDR2 SMNVEV (reference sequence). The CDR3 has 14 amino acids. The trim removed 2 bases at V and 13 bases at J, leaving 8 bases unmatched. The CDR3 protein is CASSLRGGTSVQFF. DNA for the CDR3: TGTGCCAGCAGTTTAAGGGGGGGGACTAGCGTACAGTTCTTC.

This chain uses TRBV3-1 (or the pseudogene TRBV3-2) with TRBJ2-1, with D possibly matching TRBD2 (5 bases). V dropped 4 bases and J dropped 6 bases, with 19 bases sitting between them. The CDR3 length is 16 residues. CDR1 LGHDT and CDR2 YNNKEL come from the germline V gene (reference sequence). The DNA of the CDR3 is TGTGCCAGCAGCCCCAAACCTGTTGGTCTAGCCAATGAGCAGTTCTTC. The encoded protein is CASSPKPVGLANEQFF.

The chain links TRBV3-1 (or the pseudogene TRBV3-2) to TRBJ1-2; the match to TRBD1 covers 8 bases. The CDR3 totals 14 residues. V lost 2 bases to trimming and J lost 6 bases; unmatched junction nucleotides: 5. Germline assignment: CDR1 LGHDT and CDR2 YNNKEL (reference sequence). CDR3 bases: TGTGCCAGCAGCCAACAGGGGGCCGGTCATGGCTACACCTTC. Residues: CASSQQGAGHGYTF.

This clone appeared a single time. As DNA, the CDR3 is TGTGCCAGCAGCTTGGGCCTTACGGGAGGGGGCAGTGAGACCCAGTACTTC. Protein: CASSLGLTGGGSETQYF. The gene calls are TRBV7-9 and TRBJ2-5; D might be TRBD2 (8 bases). The CDR3 is 17 amino acids. Looked up from germline, CDR1 is SEHNR and CDR2 is FQNEAQ (reference sequence). V lost 3 bases and J 5 bases, leaving 22 bases between the germline ends. Using reference TRBV7-9 and TRBJ2-5 for the parts outside the CDR3, the full variable domain is DTGVSQNPRHKITKRGQNVTFRCDPISEHNRLYWYRQTLGQGPEFLTYFQNEAQLEKSRLLSDRFSAERPKGSFSTLEIQRTEQGDSAMYLCASSLGLTGGGSETQYFGPGTRLLVL.

The CDR3 reads CASSPVGTVYGYTF. For the CDR3, the DNA is TGTGCCAGTAGTCCGGTAGGGACAGTCTATGGCTACACCTTC. The chain links TRBV19 to TRBJ1-2, with 7 bases aligning to TRBD1. Germline V lookup: CDR1 LNHDA, CDR2 SQIVND (reference sequence). The CDR3 is 14 amino acids. Unmatched junction bases numbered 7, after V lost 5 bases and J lost 4 bases.

The chain carries TRBV5-5 and TRBJ2-5; the D gene is possibly TRBD2 (6 bases). The CDR3 sequence is 16 residues long. Germline V gene sequence: CDR1 SGHKS, CDR2 YYEKEE (reference sequence). Deletions cut 2 bases from V and 2 bases from J, with 16 bases between. In DNA, the CDR3 is TGTGCCAGCAGCTTTGCAGTAGCGGCGATTCAAGAGACCCAGTACTTC. It encodes CASSFAVAAIQETQYF. The full variable domain, in which reference TRBV5-5 and TRBJ2-5 provide the parts outside the CDR3, is DAGVTQSPTHLIKTRGQQVTLRCSPISGHKSVSWYQQVLGQGPQFIFQYYEKEERGRGNFPDRFSARQFPNYSSELNVNALLLGDSALYLCASSFAVAAIQETQYFGPGTRLLVL.

As regards this clone: In the same sample, other DNA sequences code for this CDR3. This chain uses TRBV6-5 with TRBJ1-2; perhaps TRBD1 as D (6 bases). Germline V CDR1 and CDR2: MNHEY, SVGAGI. The V end was cut by 5 bases, the J end by 4 bases, with 11 bases between. This CDR3 is 13 amino acids long. CDR3 loop: CASSPDRTYGYTF. CDR3 coding DNA: TGTGCCAGCAGTCCAGACAGGACCTATGGCTACACCTTC.

The rearrangement links TRBV5-1 to TRBJ1-2; D not certain. In germline, CDR1 is SGHRS, CDR2 YFSETQ. The V gene lost 4 bases and the J gene lost 5 bases, with 18 bases spanning the gap. The CDR3 is made up of 15 amino acids. This chain's CDR3 is CASSPAVGPGYGYTF. The CDR3 bases are TGCGCCAGCAGCCCCGCTGTTGGGCCGGGGTATGGCTACACCTTC.

This clone was seen just once. The chain couples TRBV5-1 to TRBJ1-3; D call uncertain. The germline V gene encodes CDR1 SGHRS and CDR2 YFSETQ. Trimming shortened V by 7 bases and J by 2 bases, and 10 bases separated the two germline ends. The CDR3 spans 13 residues. The CDR3 coding sequence is TGCGCCAGCGGGGAGGGCGCTGGAAACACCATATATTTT. This encodes CASGEGAGNTIYF. The entire variable domain, with the rest obtained from reference TRBV5-1 and TRBJ1-3, is as follows: KAGVTQTPRYLIKTRGQQVTLSCSPISGHRSVSWYQQTPGQGLQFLFEYFSETQRNKGNFPGRFSGRQFSNSRSEMNVSTLELGDSALYLCASGEGAGNTIYFGEGSWLTVV.

CDR3 loop: CASSLLVAGAHEQFF. CDR3 DNA sequence: TGTGCCAGCAGCTTGTTGGTAGCGGGAGCCCATGAGCAGTTCTTC. The V and J genes are TRBV5-6 and TRBJ2-1; 9 nucleotides line up with TRBD2. The CDR3 extends over 15 amino acids. V lost 1 base, J lost 8 bases, and 7 bases stayed unmatched. From germline, CDR1 is SGHDT and CDR2 YYEEEE.

This clone was recorded once. V is TRBV19 and J is TRBJ2-2, with D possibly matching TRBD1 (6 bases). The CDR3 totals 14 residues. CDR1 and CDR2 from the germline V gene are LNHDA and SQIVND (reference sequence). V dropped 7 bases and J dropped 0 bases, with 9 bases sitting between them. CDR3 sequence: CASTTGSNTGELFF. For the CDR3, the DNA is TGTGCCAGTACGACAGGTTCGAACACCGGGGAGCTGTTTTTT.

The rearrangement links TRBV15 to TRBJ2-1; no firm D call. The length of the CDR3 is 15 residues. Germline lookup yields CDR1 LNHNV and CDR2 YYDKDF (reference sequence). The V end lost 6 bases, the J end lost 0 bases, and 12 bases lay between the germline ends. CDR3 DNA: TGTGCCACCAGGGGTAGCCATAACTCCTACAATGAGCAGTTCTTC. This gives the protein CATRGSHNSYNEQFF.